The text below deals with one T cell receptor (beta chain). Its antigen is currently unknown. The ends lost 8 bases at V and 1 base at J; junction bases unmatched: 1. Per germline, CDR1 SGHVS and CDR2 FNYEAQ. The CDR3 is 14 amino acids. These data originate in a study of T cells in localized non-small cell lung cancer. Study results and limitations: In uninvolved adjacent lung, T cell clonality reached its highest value, exceeding tumor. Greater blood T cell density accompanied longer overall survival.

Profiling relied on immunoSEQ multiplex PCR, and the TCRdb table lists in-frame clones only, not all of them. The sample lists 60,000 to 65,000 clones; roughly 90% were seen once. This TCR came from a woman between 35 and 75 years old with stage I lung adenocarcinoma. The input for sequencing was peripheral blood, taken before any cancer treatment. The V gene is TRBV7-6, the J gene TRBJ2-2; the match to TRBD2 covers 10 bases. CDR3 in amino acids: CASGLAVNTGELFF. The CDR3 coding sequence is TGTGCCAGCGGACTAGCGGTGAACACCGGGGAGCTGTTTTTT.